These 8 T cell receptor beta chains came from one sample sequenced in a study of identical twins. TCRdb reprocessed the 5' RACE reads via MiXCR and lists one record per CDR3 protein. Among roughly 750,000 distinct CDR3 sequences listed, approximately 21% were seen once. A further study also used this sample, focusing on T cells expressing NK-cell markers.

Specimen: PBMCs. These receptors all come from a woman between 18 and 29 years old in good health.

V is TRBV4-2 and J is TRBJ1-2; no firm D call. Deletions cut 0 bases from V and 4 bases from J, with 15 bases between. The V gene's germline CDR1 is LGHNA and CDR2 YNFKEQ. This CDR3 spans 16 amino acids. CDR3 coding DNA: TGTGCCAGCAGCCAAGATGGGGATAGGACCTTCTATGGCTACACCTTC. Encoded protein: CASSQDGDRTFYGYTF.

The sample holds a few counts of this clonotype. The V call is TRBV12-3 or TRBV12-4, the J call TRBJ2-1; 12 bases align to TRBD2. The CDR3 runs 15 residues. V lost 2 bases to trimming and J lost 10 bases; unmatched junction nucleotides: 6. CDR3 sequence (DNA): TGTGCCAGCAGTTTACCTAGCGGGGGGGTGTGGGAGCAGTTCTTC. Encoded protein: CASSLPSGGVWEQFF.

This chain uses TRBV27 with TRBJ2-7; D call uncertain. V lost 7 bases and J 0 bases, leaving 19 bases between the germline ends. Germline assignment: CDR1 MNHEY and CDR2 SMNVEV (reference sequence). The CDR3 loop spans 16 amino acids. The CDR3 DNA reads TGTGCCAGCACCCAAAGAGGCCCTGCAAGCTCCTACGAGCAGTACTTC. It translates to CASTQRGPASSYEQYF.

Many counts were recorded for this clonotype. The chain has TRBV5-5 and TRBJ2-3, with 7 positions matching TRBD2. The CDR3 runs to 14 residues. CDR1 is SGHKS, CDR2 YYEKEE, per germline (reference sequence). With V trimmed by 4 bases and J by 5 bases, 7 bases remained unmatched. The CDR3 reads CASSLGLGRDTQYF. The CDR3 nucleotides read TGTGCCAGCAGCCTCGGACTAGGCCGAGATACGCAGTATTTT.

The chain is built from TRBV5-5 and TRBJ1-2, with a tentative D call TRBD1 (5 bases). The length of the CDR3 is 13 residues. Germline V lookup: CDR1 SGHKS, CDR2 YYEKEE (reference sequence). Trimming cost V 2 bases and J 3 bases, with 8 bases left between them. The CDR3 spells CASSFGRDYGYTF. The CDR3 DNA reads TGTGCCAGCAGCTTTGGCAGGGACTATGGCTACACCTTC.

In this sample, this clonotype turned up a few times. V is TRBV20-1 and J is TRBJ1-2; weak D call: TRBD1 (5 bases). There are 13 residues in the CDR3. Trimming took off 3 bases at V and 0 bases at J, with 8 bases between the two ends. Germline V gene data show CDR1 as DFQATT and CDR2 as SNEGSKA (reference sequence). The CDR3 DNA is TGCAGTGCTAGGGACACAGCTAACTATGGCTACACCTTC. Translation gives CSARDTANYGYTF.

The chain links TRBV29-1 to TRBJ2-2; perhaps D is TRBD1 or TRBD2 (5 bases each). Germline-derived CDR1 and CDR2 are SQVTM and ANQGSEA. Trimming left V 8 bases short and J 3 bases short, with 16 bases between. The CDR3 extends over 14 amino acids. CDR3 DNA sequence: TGCAGCTACCGGGACGGAGTTTACACCGGGGAGCTGTTTTTT. It encodes CSYRDGVYTGELFF.

This clonotype was detected only a few times. The rearrangement links TRBV12-3 or TRBV12-4 to TRBJ2-4, with 11 positions matching TRBD1. V was pared by 3 bases and J by 7 bases, with 5 bases of the junction left unmatched. The CDR3 is made up of 15 amino acids. CDR3 amino acids: CASSFPGQGVNIQYF. Here the CDR3 DNA reads TGTGCCAGCAGTTTCCCGGGACAGGGGGTGAACATTCAGTACTTC.